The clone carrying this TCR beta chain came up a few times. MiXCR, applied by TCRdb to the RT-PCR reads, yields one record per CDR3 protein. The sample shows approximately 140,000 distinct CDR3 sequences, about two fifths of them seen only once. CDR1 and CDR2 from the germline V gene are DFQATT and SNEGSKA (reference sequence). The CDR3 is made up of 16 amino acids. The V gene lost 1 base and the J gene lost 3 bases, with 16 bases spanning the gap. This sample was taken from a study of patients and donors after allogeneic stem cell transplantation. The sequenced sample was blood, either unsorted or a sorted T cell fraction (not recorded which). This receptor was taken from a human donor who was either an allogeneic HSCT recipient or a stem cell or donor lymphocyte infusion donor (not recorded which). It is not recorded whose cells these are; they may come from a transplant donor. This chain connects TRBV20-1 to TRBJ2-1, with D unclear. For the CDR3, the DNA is TGCAGTGCTAGAGCTCCCGAACCCAACTTCTACAATGAGCAGTTCTTC. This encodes CSARAPEPNFYNEQFF.